This T cell receptor beta chain is from a study of cytomegalovirus exposure and HLA in healthy donors. Study information: Samples from HLA-typed donors yielded 85 million to 95 million unique TCRs in an early data release.

Regarding the study as a whole: Reported performance of the classifier showed diagnosis of cytomegalovirus status with high specificity and sensitivity. For TCR beta chains, V- and J-gene trimming was later linked to a missense DCLRE1C variant. Evidence from a later analysis indicated that most CMV-associated TCR beta chains looked HLA-restricted.

As concerns this clone: The target antigen is unknown.

Primers included in the PCR were 60 Vbeta and 13 Jbeta primers. The table came from immunoSEQ multiplex PCR; TCRdb's copy has only in-frame clones and leaves some out. The repertoire consists of 200,000 to 250,000 clones, with roughly four fifths occurring once and the leading ten covering less than 3%. Germline values: CDR1 GTSNPN, CDR2 SVGIG (reference sequence). The CDR3 spans 14 residues. The chain employs TRBV30 and TRBJ2-5; 8 positions match TRBD1. The tail of the sequence fits TRBJ2-7 better, so the J call may be wrong. The sequencing input was PBMCs. The source is a middle-aged woman in good health and CMV-seronegative. CDR3: CAWSVGQGVPEQYF. The DNA for the CDR3 is TGTGCCTGGAGTGTTGGACAGGGAGTTCCCGAGCAGTACTTC.